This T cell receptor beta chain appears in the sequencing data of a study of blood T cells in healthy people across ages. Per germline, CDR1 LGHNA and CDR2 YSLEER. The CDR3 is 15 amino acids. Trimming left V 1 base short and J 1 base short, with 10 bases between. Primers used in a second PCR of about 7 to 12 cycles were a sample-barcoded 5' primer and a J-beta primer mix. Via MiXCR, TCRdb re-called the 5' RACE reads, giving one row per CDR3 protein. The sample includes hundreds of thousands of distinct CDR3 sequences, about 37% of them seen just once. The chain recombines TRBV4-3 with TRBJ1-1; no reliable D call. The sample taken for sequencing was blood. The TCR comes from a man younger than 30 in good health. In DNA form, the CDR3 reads TGCGCCAGCAGCCAAGGGTGGGCGGAGAACACTGAAGCTTTCTTT. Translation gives CASSQGWAENTEAFF.